This is a list of T cell receptor beta chains from one sample in a study of OX40 agonist ivuxolimab in advanced cancers. Produced via immunoSEQ multiplex PCR; TCRdb's table is partial and in-frame only. The data show about 98,000 clones, more than 85% seen once. This material consisted of CD4+ or CD8+ T cells sorted from blood, taken in a trial of the OX40 agonist ivuxolimab. Receptors originate from an adult with an advanced solid tumor such as melanoma, head and neck, liver or kidney cancer. The CDR3 runs from the conserved cysteine through the conserved F or W. D genes are given only for firm matches. Size is stated for part of the rows, as once, few or many counts, or as a class when the clone is expanded.

>TRBV2|TRBJ2-1|.|.
CASNQLAYNEQFF
TGTGCCAGCAACCAACTAGCCTACAATGAGCAGTTCTTC
>TRBV5-1|TRBJ2-1|TRBD1|.
CASSLGQGARYNEQFF
TGCGCCAGCAGCTTGGGACAGGGGGCGCGTTACAATGAGCAGTTCTTC
>TRBV25-1|TRBJ1-3|.|once
CASSPRGRDRGNTIYF
TGTGCCAGCAGTCCCAGAGGGAGAGACCGTGGAAACACCATATATTTT
>TRBV6-4|TRBJ1-2|.|.
CASSPTTDRSYGYTF
TGTGCCAGCAGTCCCACCACGGATAGGAGCTATGGCTACACCTTC
>TRBV7-3|TRBJ2-2|TRBD2|.
CASSPTSGRAGELFF
TGTGCCAGCAGCCCTACTAGCGGGAGGGCCGGGGAGCTGTTTTTT
>TRBV4-3|TRBJ1-1|TRBD1|once
CASSQRVLTGDTEAFF
TGCGCCAGCAGCCAAAGGGTTCTTACAGGGGACACTGAAGCTTTCTTT
>TRBV19|TRBJ1-2|TRBD1|.
CASSSRDRLYGYTF
TGTGCCAGTAGTTCACGGGACAGGCTCTATGGCTACACCTTC
>TRBV5-1|TRBJ2-1|.|.
CASSLVLAAYNEQFF
TGCGCCAGCAGCTTGGTCCTAGCCGCCTACAATGAGCAGTTCTTC
>TRBV7-8|TRBJ1-2|.|few
CASSPVVGYTF
TGTGCCAGCAGCCCCGTTGTAGGCTACACCTTC
>TRBV28|TRBJ1-3|.|.
CASTPLESSGNTIYF
TGTGCCAGCACCCCTTTGGAGAGCTCTGGAAACACCATATATTTT
>TRBV11-2|TRBJ2-3|.|.
CASSSEGDTQYF
TGTGCCAGCAGCTCCGAGGGAGATACGCAGTATTTT
>TRBV14|TRBJ2-2|.|.
CASSRTYTGELFF
TGTGCCAGCAGCCGGACTTACACCGGGGAGCTGTTTTTT
>TRBV14|TRBJ2-5|.|.
CASSRDSDRYRRETQYF
TGTGCCAGCAGCCGCGATTCCGACAGATACCGAAGAGAGACCCAGTACTTC
>TRBV30|TRBJ1-1|.|few
CAWSYLDSEAFF
TGTGCCTGGAGTTACCTCGACAGTGAAGCTTTCTTT
>TRBV5-1|TRBJ1-3|TRBD1|.
CASDRAGNTIYF
TGCGCCAGCGACAGGGCTGGAAACACCATATATTTT
>TRBV9|TRBJ2-1|.|.
CASSVADYNEQFF
TGTGCCAGCAGCGTAGCGGACTACAATGAGCAGTTCTTC
>TRBV5-1|TRBJ2-1|.|.
CASSLTGSSYNEQFF
TGCGCCAGCAGCTTGACAGGGTCGTCCTACAATGAGCAGTTCTTC
>TRBV5-4|TRBJ1-1|.|.
CASSLVAGGMNTEAFF
TGTGCCAGCAGCTTGGTGGCGGGTGGGATGAACACTGAAGCTTTCTTT